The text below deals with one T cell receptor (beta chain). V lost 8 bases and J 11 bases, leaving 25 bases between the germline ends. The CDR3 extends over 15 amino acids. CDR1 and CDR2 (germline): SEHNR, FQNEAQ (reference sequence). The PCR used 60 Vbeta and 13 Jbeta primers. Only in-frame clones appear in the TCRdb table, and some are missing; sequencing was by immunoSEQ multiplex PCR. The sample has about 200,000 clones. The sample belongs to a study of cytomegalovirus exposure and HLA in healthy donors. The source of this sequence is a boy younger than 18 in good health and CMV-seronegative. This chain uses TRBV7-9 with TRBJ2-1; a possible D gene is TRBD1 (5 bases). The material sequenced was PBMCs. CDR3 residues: CASSLQGRAPVKQFF. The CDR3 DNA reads TGTGCCAGCTCCCTCCAGGGCAGGGCCCCGGTGAAGCAGTTCTTC.